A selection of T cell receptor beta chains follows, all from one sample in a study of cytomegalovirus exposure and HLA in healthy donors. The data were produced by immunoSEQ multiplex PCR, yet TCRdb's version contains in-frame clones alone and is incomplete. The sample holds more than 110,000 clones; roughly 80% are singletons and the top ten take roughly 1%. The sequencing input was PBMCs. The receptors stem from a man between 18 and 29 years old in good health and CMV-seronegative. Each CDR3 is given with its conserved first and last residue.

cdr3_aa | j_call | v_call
CASSESPRADNEQFF | TRBJ2-1 | TRBV6-1
CASRPNAGRLIDTQYF | TRBJ2-3 | TRBV5-1
CAIRVADSGNTIYF | TRBJ1-3 | TRBV10-3
CASSFQQSGANVPTF | TRBJ2-6 | TRBV7-2
CASSYSNSGNTIYF | TRBJ1-3 | TRBV6-6
CASYSPGVASLHF | TRBJ1-6 | TRBV2
CASIGTGGNQPQHF | TRBJ1-5 | TRBV2
CASTPRVTDTQYF | TRBJ2-3 | TRBV6-6
CASPGRAYEQYF | TRBJ2-7 | TRBV5-8
CASSLALDRGRYGYTF | TRBJ1-2 | TRBV7-8
CASSSRDRGRPINYGYTF | TRBJ1-2 | TRBV4-1
CASSLSVKTYNSPLHF | TRBJ1-6 | TRBV4-1
CASSIGPPWRYEQYF | TRBJ2-7 | TRBV19
CASSFNPAGVGEKLFF | TRBJ1-4 | TRBV7-2
CASRSDRGLGEQYF | TRBJ2-7 | TRBV7-9